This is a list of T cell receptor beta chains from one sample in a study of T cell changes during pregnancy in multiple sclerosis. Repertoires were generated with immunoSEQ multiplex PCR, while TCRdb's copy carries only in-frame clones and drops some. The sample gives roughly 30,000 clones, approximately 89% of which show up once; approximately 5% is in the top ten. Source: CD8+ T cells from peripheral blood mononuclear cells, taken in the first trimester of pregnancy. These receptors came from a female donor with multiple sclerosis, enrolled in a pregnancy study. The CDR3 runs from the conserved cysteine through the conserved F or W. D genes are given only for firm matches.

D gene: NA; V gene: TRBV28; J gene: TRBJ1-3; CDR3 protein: CASSLFGGGHTIYF
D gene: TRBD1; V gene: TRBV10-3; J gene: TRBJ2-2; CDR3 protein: CAMTGQLTGELFF
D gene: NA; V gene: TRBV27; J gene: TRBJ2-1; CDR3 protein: CASSFSGNNEQFF
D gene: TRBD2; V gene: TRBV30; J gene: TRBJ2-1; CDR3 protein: CAWSPEGLAGGPDNEQFF
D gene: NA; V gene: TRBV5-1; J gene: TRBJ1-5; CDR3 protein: CASSLWSVDSNQPQHF
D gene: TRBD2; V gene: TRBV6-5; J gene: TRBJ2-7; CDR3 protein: CASSYSSGRAAEQYF
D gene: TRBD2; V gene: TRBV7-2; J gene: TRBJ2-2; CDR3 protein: CASSREAGGNTGELFF
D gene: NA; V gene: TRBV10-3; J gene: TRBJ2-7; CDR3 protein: CAIKRTRIGDEQYF
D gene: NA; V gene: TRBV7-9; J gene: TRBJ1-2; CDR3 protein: CASSLAQEGGGYTF
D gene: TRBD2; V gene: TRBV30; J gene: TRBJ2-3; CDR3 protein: CAWSVSLAGYLNTQYF
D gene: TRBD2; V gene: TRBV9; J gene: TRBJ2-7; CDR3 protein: CASSVGGLAGHEQYF
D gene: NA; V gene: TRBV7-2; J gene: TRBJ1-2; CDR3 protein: CASSLVYEAYGYTF
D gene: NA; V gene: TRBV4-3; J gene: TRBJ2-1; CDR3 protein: CASRSLEGLNEQFF
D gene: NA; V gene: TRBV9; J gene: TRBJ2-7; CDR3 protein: CASSVGGATEQYF
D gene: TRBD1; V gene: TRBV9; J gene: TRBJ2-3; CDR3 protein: CASSAGTGVPDTQYF
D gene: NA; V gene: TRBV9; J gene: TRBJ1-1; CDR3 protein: CASSPGSNTEAFF
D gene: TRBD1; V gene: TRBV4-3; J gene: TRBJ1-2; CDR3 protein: CASSQDQGEMGYTF
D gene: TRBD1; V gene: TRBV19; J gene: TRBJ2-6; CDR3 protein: CASSMDRGSGANVLTF
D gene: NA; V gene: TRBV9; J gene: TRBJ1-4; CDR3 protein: CASSEQQGSEKLFF
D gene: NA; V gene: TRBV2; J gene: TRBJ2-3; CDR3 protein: CASSETGGPGDTQYF
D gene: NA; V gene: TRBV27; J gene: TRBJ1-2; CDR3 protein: CASSLSRGNGYTF
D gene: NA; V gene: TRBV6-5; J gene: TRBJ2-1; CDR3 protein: CASSYFSGHNEQFF
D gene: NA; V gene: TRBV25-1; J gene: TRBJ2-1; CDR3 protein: CASLDWLNEQFF
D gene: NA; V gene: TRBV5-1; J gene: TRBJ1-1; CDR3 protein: CASSRQRSMNTEAFF
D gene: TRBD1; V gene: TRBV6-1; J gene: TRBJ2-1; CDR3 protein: CASTLTGGSYNEQFF
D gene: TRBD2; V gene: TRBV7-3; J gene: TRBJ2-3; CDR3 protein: CASSLAGETDTQYF
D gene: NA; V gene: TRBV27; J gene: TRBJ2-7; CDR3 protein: CASSFQGSSYEQYF
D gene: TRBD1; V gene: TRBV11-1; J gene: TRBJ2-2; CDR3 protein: CASSSDREANTGELFF
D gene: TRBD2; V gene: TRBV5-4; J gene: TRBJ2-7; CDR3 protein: CASSLGLAESSYEQYF
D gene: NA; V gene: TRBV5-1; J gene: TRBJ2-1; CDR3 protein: CASSLTIFNEQFF
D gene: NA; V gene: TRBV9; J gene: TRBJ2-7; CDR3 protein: CASSVVAVSSSEQYF
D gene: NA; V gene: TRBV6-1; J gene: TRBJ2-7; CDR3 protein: CASSEESSLIYEQYF
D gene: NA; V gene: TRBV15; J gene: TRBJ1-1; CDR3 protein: CATSRDLGAGTEAFF
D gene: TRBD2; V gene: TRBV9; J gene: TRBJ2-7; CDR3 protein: CASSVGDRGLADREQYF
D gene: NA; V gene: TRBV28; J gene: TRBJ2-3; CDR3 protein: CASSLLTAAGWFRDTQYF
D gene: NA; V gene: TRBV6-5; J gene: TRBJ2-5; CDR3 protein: CASSYSRQPGETQYF